The text below deals with one T cell receptor beta chain. This clone was observed a single time. Its antigen is not yet known. There are no base qualities to consult, and no much larger clone falls within one base. The CDR3 measures 12 amino acids from cysteine to phenylalanine. The CDR3 DNA has 36 bases and is translated from base 1. The V end loses 7 bases and the J end loses 3 bases, and a stretch of 9 bases separates them. CDR1 and CDR2, per the germline V gene (reference sequence), are LNHDA and SQIVND. This sample is drawn from a study of T cell clones after liver transplantation (dated by TCRdb to the late 2010s). Background on the whole study: The samples were obtained from ITN030ST, a randomized trial that attempted immunosuppression withdrawal within 2 years after liver transplantation. Donor-reactive T cell clones were identified using TCRbeta sequencing after a pre-transplant mixed lymphocyte reaction and were then followed in post-transplant blood. Third party-reactive TCRbeta sequences were also identified from pre-transplant MLRs to serve as an antigen-independent comparator for donor-reactive sequences. Three of the eight recipients were HCV-positive; the others were transplanted for non-autoimmune, non-viral indications. The subjects received no induction therapy and were kept on standard immunosuppression until randomization at 12-24 months post-transplant. Tolerance meant complete immunosuppression withdrawal for at least one year without liver enzymes rising beyond twice the upper limit of normal. Blood samples were taken pre-transplant, pre-randomization before withdrawal, and post-randomization after full withdrawal or failed withdrawal. Of the 8 liver transplant recipients making up the studied cohort, 3 were classified as tolerant and 5 as non-tolerant. What the research found in general, with its limitations: In two subjects, low numbers of available donor cells limited the measurable donor-reactive repertoire. Once repertoire turnover was taken into account, donor-reactive detection showed a significant reduction for CD4 in 7 of 8 subjects and for CD8 in 8 of 8. Because allograft tissue specimens were not available, migration of donor-reactive T cells into the graft, rather than deletion, may have occurred. Donor-reactive sequences decreased more than third party-reactive sequences, which suggests partial antigen-specific deletion that was not related to withdrawal success. In most of the 8 subjects, regardless of tolerance or HCV status, circulating donor-reactive CD4 TCRbeta sequences dropped significantly post-transplant. The conclusions were considered preliminary, being limited by small, heterogeneous patient numbers and non-standardized post-transplant time points.

High-throughput TCRbeta CDR3 sequencing of frozen genomic DNA was performed by immunoSEQ, including PCR amplification, mapping, bias correction and internal controls. Concerning the study's data processing: Only productive rearrangements were retained, with each unique TCRbeta sequence defined by its CDR3 nucleotide sequence together with its V and J gene. For classification of a sequence as donor-reactive, at least 5-fold expansion in CFSE-low cells relative to unstimulated pre-transplant cells and a frequency of at least 0.01% were required. Minimum frequency thresholds were set for each subject on the basis of the unstimulated sample with the lowest template count, so that a detection power of at least 90% was ensured. Jensen-Shannon divergence between the top 1000 TCRbeta sequences after and before transplant was used to measure repertoire turnover. Two-sided Fisher's exact tests were used to test for changes in how often donor-reactive sequences were detected. TCRdb limited this immuneACCESS table to in-frame rearrangements with V and J called. A share of clones is missing; checked studies link under half to unresolved V genes, and the rest is unexplained. The DNA was the basis for D and trimming; V, J and clone size are from that table. This sample is represented by roughly 53,000 clones; roughly three quarters of them were singletons. In total, the top ten clones hold over 8% of the sample.

Unstimulated PBMCs, after thawing, were stained for CD3, CD4 and CD8 and then FACS-sorted into CD3+CD4+ and CD3+CD8+ populations. Each of the 8 studied subjects was randomized to immunosuppression withdrawal. The Qiagen DNeasy Blood and Tissue Kit was used for isolation of genomic DNA. The source of this sequence is a human patient who received a liver transplant. A transplant means some T cells may be of graft donor rather than patient origin. The source material was CD4+ T cells from blood, sampled at the 22-month timepoint. The rearranged chain carries TRBV19 and TRBJ1-2, with the D gene not confidently named. CDR3 region: CASTQNHYGYTF. DNA sequence: TGTGCCAGTACTCAGAACCACTATGGCTACACCTTC.